These T cell receptor beta chains were read from a single sample in a study of blood T cell repertoires in COVID-19. Repertoires were generated with immunoSEQ multiplex PCR, while TCRdb's copy carries only in-frame clones and drops some. This sample has about 210,000 clones, with 82% found just once. The sequencing input was peripheral blood. All receptors come from a woman aged 55-70 years with COVID-19, enrolled during active disease. Each CDR3 is given with its conserved first and last residue. Each record gives: D gene, V gene, J gene, clone size, CDR3 protein, CDR3 DNA. A D gene is named only where the DNA matches it firmly. Not every row has a clone size; where given, it reads once, few, many or a size class.

.	TRBV19	TRBJ2-7	few	CASSVPGYSYEQYF	TGTGCCAGTAGTGTCCCGGGATATTCCTACGAGCAGTACTTC
TRBD1	TRBV6-6	TRBJ2-7	.	CASSRPDGTGDPGEQYF	TGTGCCAGCAGTCGGCCCGATGGGACAGGTGACCCGGGGGAGCAGTACTTC
.	TRBV27	TRBJ2-1	.	CASSLGDSLMINEQFF	TGTGCCAGCAGTTTAGGAGACAGCTTAATGATCAATGAGCAGTTCTTC
.	TRBV24-1	TRBJ2-5	few	CATSARDTLRETQYF	TGTGCCACCAGTGCCCGGGACACCCTGAGGGAGACCCAGTACTTC
TRBD2	TRBV5-1	TRBJ2-1	.	CASSATSGGLSSYNEQFF	TGCGCCAGCAGCGCGACTAGCGGGGGGCTAAGCTCCTACAATGAGCAGTTCTTC
TRBD1	TRBV7-3	TRBJ1-4	.	CASSTLKDRGRKNPNEKLFF	TGTGCCAGCAGTACCCTAAAGGACAGGGGGCGGAAAAATCCCAATGAAAAACTGTTTTTT
TRBD2	TRBV10-3	TRBJ2-3	once	CAKTKRGAGTDTQYF	TGTGCCAAGACTAAGCGGGGGGCGGGGACAGATACGCAGTATTTT
.	TRBV28	TRBJ2-4	.	CASRALSLWQGRAKGNIQYF	TGTGCCAGCAGAGCCCTGAGCTTGTGGCAGGGAAGGGCCAAAGGTAACATTCAGTACTTC
TRBD1	TRBV27	TRBJ1-4	.	CASREQGAREKLFF	TGTGCCAGCAGAGAACAGGGGGCGAGGGAAAAACTGTTTTTT
.	TRBV7-9	TRBJ2-5	.	CASSPTLGIQETQYF	TGTGCCAGCAGCCCAACGTTGGGCATTCAAGAGACCCAGTACTTC
TRBD2	TRBV20-1	TRBJ2-3	.	CSASGLAGAEGTDTQYF	TGCAGTGCTAGTGGACTAGCGGGAGCTGAAGGCACAGATACGCAGTATTTT
.	TRBV25-1	TRBJ2-1	.	CASRQTGNPLGEEQFF	TGTGCCAGCAGACAGACCGGGAACCCCCTTGGCGAGGAGCAGTTCTTC
TRBD2	TRBV28	TRBJ2-3	.	CASSLYRTSGDTQYF	TGTGCCAGCAGTTTATATCGGACTAGCGGAGATACGCAGTATTTT
TRBD2	TRBV29-1	TRBJ2-7	.	CSVEGRPSGRARTRSYEQYF	TGCAGCGTTGAAGGGCGGCCAAGCGGGAGGGCCCGGACGAGGTCCTACGAGCAGTACTTC
TRBD2	TRBV4-1	TRBJ2-2	.	CASRRLAGGSANTGELFF	TGCGCCAGCCGTCGGCTAGCGGGGGGATCGGCGAACACCGGGGAGCTGTTTTTT
.	TRBV21-1	TRBJ1-2	.	CASSKRRLPVNYGYTF	TGTGCCAGCAGCAAAAGGCGGCTCCCAGTTAACTATGGCTACACCTTC
TRBD2	TRBV29-1	TRBJ2-2	.	CSAGTSVANTGELFF	TGCAGCGCCGGGACTAGCGTCGCGAACACCGGGGAGCTGTTTTTT
.	TRBV9	TRBJ2-6	.	CASSALNSGANVLTF	TGTGCCAGCAGCGCGTTAAACTCTGGGGCCAACGTCCTGACTTTC
.	TRBV6-5	TRBJ1-2	.	CASSITGNGYTF	TGTGCCAGCAGTATTACAGGGAATGGCTACACCTTC
TRBD1	TRBV5-1	TRBJ1-2	.	CASSLGTGEGYGYTF	TGCGCCAGCAGCCTCGGGACAGGGGAGGGCTATGGCTACACCTTC
TRBD2	TRBV11-2	TRBJ2-2	once	CASSFSGRNTGELFF	TGTGCCAGCAGCTTTAGCGGGAGGAACACCGGGGAGCTGTTTTTT
.	TRBV7-2	TRBJ1-1	.	CASSLAVGQGFSEAFF	TGTGCCAGCAGCTTAGCAGTTGGGCAGGGGTTCTCTGAAGCTTTCTTT
.	TRBV7-9	TRBJ2-1	.	CASSLDGQVAEQFF	TGTGCCAGCAGCTTAGATGGGCAAGTCGCTGAGCAGTTCTTC
TRBD2	TRBV28	TRBJ2-7	.	CASSLMGGGDATYEQYF	TGTGCCAGCAGTTTAATGGGCGGGGGGGACGCAACCTACGAGCAGTACTTC
.	TRBV25-1	TRBJ2-3	few	CASSDKGRRGTDTQYF	TGTGCCAGCAGTGACAAGGGGAGGAGGGGCACAGATACGCAGTATTTT
.	TRBV28	TRBJ1-4	.	CATSGVFEKLFF	TGTGCCACCTCGGGGGTATTTGAAAAACTGTTTTTT
TRBD2	TRBV10-3	TRBJ2-7	.	CAISPPGGRSYEQYF	TGTGCCATCAGTCCCCCGGGGGGGAGGTCCTACGAGCAGTACTTC